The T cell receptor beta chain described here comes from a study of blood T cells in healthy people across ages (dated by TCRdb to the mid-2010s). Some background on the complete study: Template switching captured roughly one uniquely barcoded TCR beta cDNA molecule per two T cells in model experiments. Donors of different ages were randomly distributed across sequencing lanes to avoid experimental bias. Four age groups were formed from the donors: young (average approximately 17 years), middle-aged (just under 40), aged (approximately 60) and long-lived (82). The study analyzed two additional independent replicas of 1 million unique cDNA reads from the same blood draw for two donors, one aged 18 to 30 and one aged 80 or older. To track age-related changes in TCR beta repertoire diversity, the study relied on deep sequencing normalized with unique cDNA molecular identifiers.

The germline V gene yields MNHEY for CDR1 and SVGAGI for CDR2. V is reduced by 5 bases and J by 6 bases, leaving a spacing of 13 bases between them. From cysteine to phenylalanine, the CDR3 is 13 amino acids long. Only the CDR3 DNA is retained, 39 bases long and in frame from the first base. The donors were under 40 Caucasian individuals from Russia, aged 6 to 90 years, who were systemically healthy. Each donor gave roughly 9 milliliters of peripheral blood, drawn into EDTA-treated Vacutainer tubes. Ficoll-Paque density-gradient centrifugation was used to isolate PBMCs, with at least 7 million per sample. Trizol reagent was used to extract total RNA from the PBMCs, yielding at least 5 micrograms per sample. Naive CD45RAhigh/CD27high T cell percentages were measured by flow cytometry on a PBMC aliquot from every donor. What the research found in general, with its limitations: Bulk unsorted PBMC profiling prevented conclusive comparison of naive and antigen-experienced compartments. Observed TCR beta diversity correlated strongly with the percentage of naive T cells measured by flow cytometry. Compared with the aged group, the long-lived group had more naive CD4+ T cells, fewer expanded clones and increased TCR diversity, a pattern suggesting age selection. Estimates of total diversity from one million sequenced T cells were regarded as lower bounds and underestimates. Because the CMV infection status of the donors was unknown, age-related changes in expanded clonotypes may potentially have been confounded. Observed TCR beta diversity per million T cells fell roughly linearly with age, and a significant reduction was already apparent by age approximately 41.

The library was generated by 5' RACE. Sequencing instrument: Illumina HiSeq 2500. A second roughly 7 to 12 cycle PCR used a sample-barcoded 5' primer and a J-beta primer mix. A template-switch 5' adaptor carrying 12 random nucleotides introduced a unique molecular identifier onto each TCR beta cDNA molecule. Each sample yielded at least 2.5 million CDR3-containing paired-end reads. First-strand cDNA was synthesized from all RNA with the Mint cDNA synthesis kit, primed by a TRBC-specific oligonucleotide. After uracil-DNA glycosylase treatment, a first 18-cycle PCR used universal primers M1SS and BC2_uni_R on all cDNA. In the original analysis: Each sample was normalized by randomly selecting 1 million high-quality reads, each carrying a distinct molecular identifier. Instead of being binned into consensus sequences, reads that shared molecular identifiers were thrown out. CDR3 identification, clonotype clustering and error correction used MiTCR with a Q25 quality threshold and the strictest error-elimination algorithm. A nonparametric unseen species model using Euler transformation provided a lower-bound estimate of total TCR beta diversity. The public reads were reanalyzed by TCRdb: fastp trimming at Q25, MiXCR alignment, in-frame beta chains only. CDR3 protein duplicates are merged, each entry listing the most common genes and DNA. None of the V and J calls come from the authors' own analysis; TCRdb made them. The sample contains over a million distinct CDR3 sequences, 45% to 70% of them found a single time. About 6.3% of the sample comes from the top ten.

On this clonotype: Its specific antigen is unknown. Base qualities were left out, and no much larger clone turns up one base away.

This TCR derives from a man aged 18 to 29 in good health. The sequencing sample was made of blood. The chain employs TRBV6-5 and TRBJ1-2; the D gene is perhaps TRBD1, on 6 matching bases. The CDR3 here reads CASSPQQGHGYTF. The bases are TGTGCCAGCAGTCCGCAACAGGGTCATGGCTACACCTTC.